This TCR beta chain was found in a study of T cell repertoires in ileal Crohn's disease (dated 2019 in TCRdb). Regarding the study in general: At the time of surgery, around a third of patients were active smokers, and the median duration of disease was 6.5 to 8.5 years. All patients had surgery for a complication: stricturing disease in 61% and penetrating disease in about 39%. The study was conducted in parallel with a multicentre cohort that was designed to identify predictors of early endoscopic recurrence following ileocolonic resection. A total of roughly 170 mucosal samples from around 57 patients were sequenced, collected from several sites on the surgical specimen and at postoperative endoscopy. Endoscopic postoperative recurrence was defined by a Rutgeerts score above i0. TCR repertoire analysis was done in roughly 57 Crohn's disease patients from a prospective multicentre cohort. About half of the patients received postoperative therapy: 11 received thiopurines and 15 to 20 received anti-TNF agents. Roughly 500 nanograms of biopsy DNA per sample were submitted for commercial TCRB immunosequencing. M0 samples consisted of biopsies taken from the inflamed part of the ileum in the surgical resection specimen. The study at large found these results: Sorted CD8 T cells carried more high-frequency clones than CD4 T cells, suggesting mucosal expansions were mainly CD8. A significantly higher proportion of clonal expansions was observed in active smokers at surgery than in non-smokers (approximately 28% vs 17%, p=0.02). Only a subgroup of patients, of unstated size, had mucosal CD4 and CD8 T cells sorted and sequenced. Higher percentages of high-frequency clones at the time of surgery were linked to endoscopic recurrence, and every patient with clonality above 26.8% (18/57) had recurrence.

Library method: the immunoSEQ multiplex PCR assay. Adaptive Biotechnology amplified the CDR3 regions from genomic DNA with a two-step multiplex PCR designed to control amplification bias. Primers for every V and J gene segment were used in the first PCR, and barcodes and Illumina adapters were added in the second PCR. CDR3 libraries were sequenced on an Illumina instrument. Concerning the study's data processing: The analysis drew on both the pipelines supplied by the vendor and custom analysis of the raw data in R/Bioconductor running R version 3.3.0. Clonality, ranging from 0 to 1, was calculated as the inverse of the normalised Shannon entropy of all productive clones. High-frequency clones were defined as the repertoire share of the top 100 clones, retaining only clones passing a 95% confidence test. The Simpson index measured repertoire diversity, and the Morisita-Horn index measured overlap between samples. TCRdb's version of the immuneACCESS table is confined to in-frame rearrangements and falls short of the full clone set. An unresolved V gene accounts for under half of the shortfall where checked; the remainder is of unknown origin. Clone size and V and J calls were adopted from that table, with D and trimming inferred from the DNA. Within this sample are about 6,600 clones, with about 85% of them counted one time only. The ten largest clones add up to about a tenth of the sample.

A remark on this clone: No antigen is known for it. Base quality data are lacking; no much larger clone is found one base away.

V is reduced by 7 bases and J by 3 bases, leaving a spacing of 12 bases between them. The CDR3 runs 14 amino acids, cysteine and phenylalanine included. Solely the CDR3 DNA is kept, with 42 bases framed from the first base. The germline V gene (reference sequence) sets CDR1 to LNHDA and CDR2 to SQIVND. The sample's time point label is to be understood as: inflamed ileum from the surgical specimen. To be eligible, patients had to be adults with ileal or ileocolonic Crohn's disease and an indication for ileocolonic resection. Whole ileal mucosal biopsies were stored frozen at -80°C before DNA extraction. Genomic DNA was extracted from frozen whole biopsies using a TRizol-based method and was quantified with a NanoDrop 2000 spectrophotometer.

The receptor was derived from an adult with Crohn's disease. Source material: ileal tissue. Recombination joined TRBV19 with TRBJ2-2; TRBD2 is possibly the D segment (6 matching bases). The DNA sequence follows: TGTGCCAGTAAAGGAGGGACGGACACCGGGGAGCTGTTTTTT. This sequence encodes CASKGGTDTGELFF. The variable domain in full, with residues beyond the CDR3 obtained from the reference TRBV19 and TRBJ2-2 genes, is DGGITQSPKYLFRKEGQNVTLSCEQNLNHDAMYWYRQDPGQGLRLIYYSQIVNDFQKGDIAEGYSVSREKKESFPLTVTSAQKNPTAFYLCASKGGTDTGELFFGEGSRLTVL.